What follows are 24 T cell receptor beta chains derived from one specimen sequenced in a study of cytomegalovirus exposure and HLA in healthy donors. 60 Vbeta and 13 Jbeta primers were used in PCR. Assay: immunoSEQ multiplex PCR; the TCRdb copy retains only in-frame clones and omits some. The sample consists of 110,000 to 150,000 clones, 65% to 80% of them appearing once. The sample was PBMCs. These receptors were taken from a man aged 25-45 years in good health and CMV-seronegative.

The chain employs TRBV19 and TRBJ1-2; no clear D gene. Germline assignment: CDR1 LNHDA and CDR2 SQIVND (reference sequence). The V gene lost 5 bases and the J gene lost 4 bases, with 11 bases spanning the gap. The CDR3 consists of 13 residues. CDR3 loop: CASSGPEPYGYTF. In nucleotides, the CDR3 is TGTGCCAGTAGTGGGCCAGAACCCTATGGCTACACCTTC. The full variable domain, in which reference TRBV19 and TRBJ1-2 provide the parts outside the CDR3, is DGGITQSPKYLFRKEGQNVTLSCEQNLNHDAMYWYRQDPGQGLRLIYYSQIVNDFQKGDIAEGYSVSREKKESFPLTVTSAQKNPTAFYLCASSGPEPYGYTFGSGTRLTVV.

The chain combines TRBV5-1 with TRBJ1-1; no firm D call. CDR3 length equals 14 residues. In germline, CDR1 is SGHRS, CDR2 YFSETQ. The ends were cut back, 0 bases at V and 4 bases at J, with 10 bases in the middle. CDR3 region: CASSLEAAGTEAFF. CDR3 in DNA: TGCGCCAGCAGCTTGGAGGCGGCGGGCACTGAAGCTTTCTTT.

The CDR3 protein is CASSYSMRRKNIQYF. CDR3 bases: TGTGCCAGCAGTTACTCGATGCGGAGGAAAAACATTCAGTACTTC. The rearrangement links TRBV6-5 to TRBJ2-4; TRBD2 might be the D (5 bases). Germline V gene lookup returns CDR1 MNHEY and CDR2 SVGAGI. The CDR3 has 15 residues. Trimming removed 0 bases at V and 4 bases at J, with 10 bases between.

This clone showed up just a few times. This sequence joins TRBV20-1 and TRBJ2-7; D might be TRBD2 (5 bases). This CDR3 has 10 amino acids. CDR1 is DFQATT and CDR2 is SNEGSKA in the germline V gene (reference sequence). V was shortened by 5 bases and J by 7 bases, with 9 bases between the two germline ends. In nucleotides, the CDR3 is TGCAGTGCTGTCAGAGGGGAGCAGTACTTC. Protein product: CSAVRGEQYF.

The chain links TRBV2 to TRBJ1-4; TRBD1 might be the D (6 bases). The CDR3 is 13 residues long. With 6 bases removed from V and 7 bases from J, the gap between germline ends came to 12 bases. Germline CDR1 SNHLY, CDR2 FYNNEI. In DNA form, the CDR3 reads TGTGCCAGCAGGCCAGGGGCTGCTGAAAAACTGTTTTTT. Translation gives CASRPGAAEKLFF. Together with reference TRBV2 and TRBJ1-4, the CDR3 gives the full variable domain: EPEVTQTPSHQVTQMGQEVILRCVPISNHLYFYWYRQILGQKVEFLVSFYNNEISEKSEIFDDQFSVERPDGSNFTLKIRSTKLEDSAMYFCASRPGAAEKLFFGSGTQLSVL.

The chain employs TRBV10-2 and TRBJ2-3; 11 bases match TRBD2. Germline V CDR1 and CDR2: WSHSY, SAAADI. V shed 7 bases, J shed 3 bases, and the junction held 12 bases outside the gene matches. This CDR3 comprises 17 residues. CDR3 region: CASMPLTSGTITDTQYF. The CDR3 DNA is TGCGCCAGCATGCCCCTGACTAGCGGGACCATAACAGATACGCAGTATTTT.

This clone was seen only once. The V gene is TRBV2, the J gene TRBJ1-2; no definite D call. V lost 6 bases to trimming and J lost 4 bases, with 9 bases between them. Germline V gene data show CDR1 as SNHLY and CDR2 as FYNNEI. This CDR3 contains 12 residues. The CDR3 loop is CASRGIGYGYTF. In DNA form, the CDR3 reads TGTGCCAGCAGGGGCATCGGCTATGGCTACACCTTC.

The J gene is TRBJ1-2, the V gene TRBV5-1; 12 bases agree with TRBD1. There are 15 residues in the CDR3. With 4 bases clipped from V and 7 bases from J, the junction kept 8 bases outside the gene matches. Germline CDR1 is SGHRS and CDR2 is YFSETQ. CDR3 nucleotides: TGCGCCAGCAGCAAAGGGGACAGGGGGCAAGTTGGCTACACCTTC. Translation gives CASSKGDRGQVGYTF.

J is TRBJ2-5 and V is TRBV6-5; 13 nucleotides agree with TRBD2. The CDR3 is 15 residues long. Trimming at V came to 5 bases and at J to 4 bases, leaving 4 bases not matched to a gene. Germline V lookup: CDR1 MNHEY, CDR2 SVGAGI. In nucleotides, the CDR3 is TGTGCCAGCAGTCGGACTAGCGGGAGTGTAGAGACCCAGTACTTC. Encoded protein: CASSRTSGSVETQYF.

The chain has TRBV7-2 and TRBJ1-3; D uncertain. CDR1 and CDR2 (germline): SGHTA, FQGNSA. V was trimmed by 3 bases and J by 0 bases, leaving 12 bases between them. This CDR3 is built from 16 residues. The CDR3 here is CASSFQTGSSGNTIYF. The CDR3 bases are TGTGCCAGCAGCTTTCAGACGGGAAGCTCTGGAAACACCATATATTTT.

As concerns this clone: The junction and the germline gene differ at one end; a read error may be behind it. V is TRBV7-7 and J is TRBJ2-5, with 10 bases lining up with TRBD1. Germline CDR1 reads SSHAT; CDR2 reads FNYEAQ (reference sequence). The length of the CDR3 is 15 residues. The DNA for the CDR3 is TGTGCTAGCAGCCCGGCCGGGACAGGGGTAGAGACCCAGTACTTC. Translation gives CASSPAGTGVETQYF.

This sequence joins TRBV19 and TRBJ2-2; 8 bases agree with TRBD2. This CDR3 spans 14 amino acids. V lost 8 bases to trimming and J lost 5 bases; unmatched junction nucleotides: 7. CDR1 is LNHDA, CDR2 SQIVND, per germline (reference sequence). This chain's CDR3 is CASSRGGWTGELFF. The CDR3 DNA sequence: TGTGCCAGTTCCCGGGGGGGGTGGACCGGGGAGCTGTTTTTT. The whole variable domain, remainder taken from reference TRBV19 and TRBJ2-2, is DGGITQSPKYLFRKEGQNVTLSCEQNLNHDAMYWYRQDPGQGLRLIYYSQIVNDFQKGDIAEGYSVSREKKESFPLTVTSAQKNPTAFYLCASSRGGWTGELFFGEGSRLTVL.

The V and J genes are TRBV27 and TRBJ2-5; D might be TRBD2 (5 bases). With the DNA end fitting TRBJ2-7 better, the J assignment may be wrong. Germline V gene lookup returns CDR1 MNHEY and CDR2 SMNVEV (reference sequence). The CDR3 consists of 15 residues. The CDR3 nucleotides are TGTGCCAGCAGTTCCGTTGGGGAGCGTACCTACGAGCAGTACTTC. Residues: CASSSVGERTYEQYF.

Concerning this clone itself: A junction boundary mismatches the germline segment, possibly from a read error. The V call is TRBV7-7, the J call TRBJ2-2; D unclear. The germline V gene encodes CDR1 SSHAT and CDR2 FNYEAQ (reference sequence). This CDR3 is 13 amino acids long. CDR3 DNA sequence: TGTGCTAGCAGCCAAGTGCGTGCCGGGGAGCTGTTTTTT. Its protein product is CASSQVRAGELFF.

The chain recombines TRBV27 with TRBJ2-2, with 14 bases that match TRBD2. V shed 7 bases and J 4 bases; nucleotides not matched to a gene: 8. The germline gives CDR1 MNHEY, CDR2 SMNVEV (reference sequence). The CDR3 spans 17 residues. This chain's CDR3 is CASTKGLAGVITGELFF. CDR3 DNA sequence: TGTGCCAGCACTAAGGGACTAGCGGGGGTCATCACCGGGGAGCTGTTTTTT.

In DNA form, the CDR3 reads TGTGCCAGCGGCGGGAGCTTCAACACCGGGGAGCTGTTTTTT. It yields the protein CASGGSFNTGELFF. V gene TRBV7-2 combines with J gene TRBJ2-2; 7 nucleotides line up with TRBD2. Trimming at V came to 8 bases and at J to 2 bases, leaving 5 bases not matched to a gene. The V gene's germline CDR1 is SGHTA and CDR2 FQGNSA. CDR3 length: 14 amino acids.

The genes are TRBV28 and TRBJ1-2; 11 bases agree with TRBD1. Germline V gives CDR1 MDHEN, CDR2 SYDVKM. V lost 7 bases and J lost 8; bases outside the gene matches: 6. CDR3 size: 13 residues. The CDR3 DNA follows: TGTGCCAGCACCGTGGGACAGGGGGGGGGCTACACCTTC. This translates into CASTVGQGGGYTF.

A few counts support this clone. The rearrangement joins TRBV15 to TRBJ2-7, with TRBD2 matching 7 bases. The trim removed 3 bases at V and 0 bases at J, leaving 5 bases unmatched. The CDR3 runs to 15 residues. CDR1 and CDR2 from the germline V gene are LNHNV and YYDKDF (reference sequence). The CDR3 region has the DNA TGTGCCACCAGCAGTGGACGGGGGGACTCCTACGAGCAGTACTTC. Protein sequence: CATSSGRGDSYEQYF.

This chain joins TRBV19 and TRBJ1-2; 8 bases align to TRBD1. Germline values: CDR1 LNHDA, CDR2 SQIVND (reference sequence). This CDR3 has 14 residues. V dropped 3 bases and J dropped 3; count of bases not matched to a gene: 3. The CDR3 DNA reads TGTGCCAGTAGTATTCAGGGGGCCGACTATGGCTACACCTTC. Protein sequence: CASSIQGADYGYTF.

The chain is built from TRBV5-4 and TRBJ2-5; D is unclear. Germline-derived CDR1 and CDR2 are SGHNT and YYREEE (reference sequence). This CDR3 has 14 residues. Trimming cost V 2 bases and J 1 base, with 9 bases left between them. In DNA, the CDR3 is TGTGCCAGCAGCTTCTCCGGGTCCCAAGAGACCCAGTACTTC. This sequence encodes CASSFSGSQETQYF.

The V call is TRBV28, the J call TRBJ2-7, with 10 bases aligning to TRBD2. The trim removed 5 bases at V and 2 bases at J, leaving 3 bases unmatched. Looked up from germline, CDR1 is MDHEN and CDR2 is SYDVKM. The CDR3 contains 14 residues. The CDR3 here is CASSPSGRPYEQYF. The CDR3 DNA follows: TGTGCCAGCAGTCCTAGCGGGAGACCCTACGAGCAGTACTTC.

The chain joins TRBV6-5 to TRBJ2-1; D not resolved. CDR3 length equals 14 residues. Germline CDR1 MNHEY, CDR2 SVGAGI. Trimming cost V 0 bases and J 6 bases, with 9 bases left between them. Here the CDR3 reads CASSYSGWRNEQFF. In DNA, the CDR3 is TGTGCCAGCAGTTACTCGGGCTGGCGCAATGAGCAGTTCTTC.

This clone was recorded a few times. The gene calls are TRBV7-3 and TRBJ2-3; 11 positions match TRBD2. The junction had 1 base not matched to a gene; V was cut back by 2 bases and J by 3 bases. Per the germline V gene, CDR1 is SGHTA and CDR2 is FQGTGA. The CDR3 is 15 residues long. CDR3 in amino acids: CASSLASGGTDTQYF. CDR3 sequence (DNA): TGTGCCAGCAGCTTAGCTAGCGGGGGGACAGATACGCAGTATTTT.

This chain uses TRBV10-1 with TRBJ2-7, with 9 positions matching TRBD1. Germline V gene sequence: CDR1 WNHNN, CDR2 SYGVQD (reference sequence). V lost 8 bases and J lost 5; bases outside the gene matches: 10. This CDR3 is 14 amino acids long. This CDR3 is CASERQGVMNEQYF. The CDR3 DNA follows: TGCGCCAGCGAGCGACAGGGGGTAATGAACGAGCAGTACTTC.